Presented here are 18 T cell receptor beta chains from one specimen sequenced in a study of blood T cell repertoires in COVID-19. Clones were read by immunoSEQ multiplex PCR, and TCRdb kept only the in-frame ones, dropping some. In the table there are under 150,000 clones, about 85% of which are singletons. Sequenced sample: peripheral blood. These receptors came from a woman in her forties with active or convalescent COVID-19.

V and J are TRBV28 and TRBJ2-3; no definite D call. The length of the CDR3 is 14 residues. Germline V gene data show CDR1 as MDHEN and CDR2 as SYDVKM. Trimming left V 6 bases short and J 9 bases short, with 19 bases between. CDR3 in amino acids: CASSPQRLTGTQYF. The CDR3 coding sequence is TGTGCCAGCAGCCCTCAAAGACTTACTGGGACGCAGTATTTT.

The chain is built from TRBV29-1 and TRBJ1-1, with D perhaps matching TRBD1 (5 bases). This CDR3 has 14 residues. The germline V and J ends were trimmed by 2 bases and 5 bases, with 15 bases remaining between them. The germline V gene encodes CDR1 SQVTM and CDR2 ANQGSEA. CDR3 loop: CSVELRRVPTEAFF. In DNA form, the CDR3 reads TGCAGCGTTGAACTCCGCAGGGTCCCTACTGAAGCTTTCTTT. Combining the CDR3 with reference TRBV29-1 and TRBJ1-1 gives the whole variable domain SAVISQKPSRDICQRGTSLTIQCQVDSQVTMMFWYRQQPGQSLTLIATANQGSEATYESGFVIDKFPISRPNLTFSTLTVSNMSPEDSSIYLCSVELRRVPTEAFFGQGTRLTVV.

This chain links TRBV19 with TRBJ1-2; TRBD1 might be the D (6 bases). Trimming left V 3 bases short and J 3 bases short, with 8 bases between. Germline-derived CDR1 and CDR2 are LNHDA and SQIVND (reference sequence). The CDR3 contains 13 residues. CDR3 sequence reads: CASSIRTDYGYTF. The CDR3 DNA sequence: TGTGCCAGTAGTATCCGGACAGACTATGGCTACACCTTC.

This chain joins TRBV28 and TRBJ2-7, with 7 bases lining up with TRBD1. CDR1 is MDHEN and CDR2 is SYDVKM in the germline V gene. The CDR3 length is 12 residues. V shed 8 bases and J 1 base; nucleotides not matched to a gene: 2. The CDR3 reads CASEGQSYEQYF. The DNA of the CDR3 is TGTGCCAGCGAGGGACAGTCCTACGAGCAGTACTTC. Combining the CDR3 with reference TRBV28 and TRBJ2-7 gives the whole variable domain DVKVTQSSRYLVKRTGEKVFLECVQDMDHENMFWYRQDPGLGLRLIYFSYDVKMKEKGDIPEGYSVSREKKERFSLILESASTNQTSMYLCASEGQSYEQYFGPGTRLTVT.

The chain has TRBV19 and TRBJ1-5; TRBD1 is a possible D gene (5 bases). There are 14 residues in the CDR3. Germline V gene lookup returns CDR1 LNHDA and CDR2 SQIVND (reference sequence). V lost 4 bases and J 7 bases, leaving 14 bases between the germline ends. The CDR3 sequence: CASSKWGGEQPQHF. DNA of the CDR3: TGTGCCAGTAGTAAGTGGGGGGGAGAGCAGCCCCAGCATTTT.

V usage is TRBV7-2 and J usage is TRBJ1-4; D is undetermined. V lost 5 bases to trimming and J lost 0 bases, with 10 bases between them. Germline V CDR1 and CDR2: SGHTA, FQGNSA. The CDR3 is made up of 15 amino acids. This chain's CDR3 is CASSPHIATNEKLFF. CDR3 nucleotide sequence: TGTGCCAGCAGCCCTCACATTGCAACTAATGAAAAACTGTTTTTT.

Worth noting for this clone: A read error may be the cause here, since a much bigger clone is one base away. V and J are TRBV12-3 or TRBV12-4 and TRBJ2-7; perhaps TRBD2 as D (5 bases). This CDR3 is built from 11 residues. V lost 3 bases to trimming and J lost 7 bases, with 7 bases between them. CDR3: CASSFRGEQYF. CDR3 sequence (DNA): TGTGCCAGCAGTTTCCGGGGAGAGCAGTACTTC.

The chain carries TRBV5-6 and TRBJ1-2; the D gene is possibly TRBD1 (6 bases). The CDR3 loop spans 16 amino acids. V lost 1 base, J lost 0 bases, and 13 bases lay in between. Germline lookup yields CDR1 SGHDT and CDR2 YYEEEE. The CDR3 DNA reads TGTGCCAGCAGCTTGTTTGGGAGGGGGGCTAACTATGGCTACACCTTC. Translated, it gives CASSLFGRGANYGYTF.

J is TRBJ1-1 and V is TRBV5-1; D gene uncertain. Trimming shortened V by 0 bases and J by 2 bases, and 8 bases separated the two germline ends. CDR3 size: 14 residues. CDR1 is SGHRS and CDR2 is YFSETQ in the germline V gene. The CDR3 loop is CASSLVPTNTEAFF. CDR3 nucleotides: TGCGCCAGCAGCTTGGTGCCTACCAACACTGAAGCTTTCTTT.

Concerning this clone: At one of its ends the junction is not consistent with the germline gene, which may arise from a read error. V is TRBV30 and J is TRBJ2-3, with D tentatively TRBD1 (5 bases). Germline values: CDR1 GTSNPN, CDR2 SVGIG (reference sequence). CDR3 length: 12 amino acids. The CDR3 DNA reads TGTGCCTGGAAGGACCAGGGTCTGATCCTGAATTTT. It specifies CAWKDQGLILNF.

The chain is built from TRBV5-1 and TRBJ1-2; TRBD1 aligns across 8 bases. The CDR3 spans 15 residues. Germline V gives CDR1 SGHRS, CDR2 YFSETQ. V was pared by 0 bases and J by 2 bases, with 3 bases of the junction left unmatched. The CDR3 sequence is CASSLGPGGNYGYTF. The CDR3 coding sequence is TGCGCCAGCAGCTTGGGGCCAGGGGGCAACTATGGCTACACCTTC.

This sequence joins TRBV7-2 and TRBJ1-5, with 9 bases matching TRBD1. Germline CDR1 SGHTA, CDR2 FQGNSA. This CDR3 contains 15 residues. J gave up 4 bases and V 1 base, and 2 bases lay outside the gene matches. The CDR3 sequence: CASSLDGTGNQPQHF. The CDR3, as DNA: TGTGCCAGCAGCTTAGATGGGACAGGGAATCAGCCCCAGCATTTT. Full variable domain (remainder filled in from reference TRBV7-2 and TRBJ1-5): GAGVSQSPSNKVTEKGKDVELRCDPISGHTALYWYRQSLGQGLEFLIYFQGNSAPDKSGLPSDRFSAERTGGSVSTLTIQRTQQEDSAVYLCASSLDGTGNQPQHFGDGTRLSIL.

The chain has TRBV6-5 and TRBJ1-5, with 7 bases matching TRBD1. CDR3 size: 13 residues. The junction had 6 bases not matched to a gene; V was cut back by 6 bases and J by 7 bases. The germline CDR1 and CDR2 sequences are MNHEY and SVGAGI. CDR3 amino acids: CASRQGIRQPQHF. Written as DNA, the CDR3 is TGTGCCAGCAGACAGGGGATTCGGCAGCCCCAGCATTTT.

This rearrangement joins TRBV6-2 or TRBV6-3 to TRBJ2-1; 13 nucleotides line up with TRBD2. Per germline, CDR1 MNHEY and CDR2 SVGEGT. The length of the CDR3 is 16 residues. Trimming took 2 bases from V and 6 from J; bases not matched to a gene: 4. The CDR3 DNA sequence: TGTGCCAGCAGTTACCTCGGACTAGCGGGAGTCAATGAGCAGTTCTTC. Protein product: CASSYLGLAGVNEQFF.

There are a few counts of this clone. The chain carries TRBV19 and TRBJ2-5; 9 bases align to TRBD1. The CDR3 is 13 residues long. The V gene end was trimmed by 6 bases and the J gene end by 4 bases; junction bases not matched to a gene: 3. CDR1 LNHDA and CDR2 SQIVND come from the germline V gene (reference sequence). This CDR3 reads CASRDRGSETQYF. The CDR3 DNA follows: TGTGCCAGTAGGGACAGGGGTTCAGAGACCCAGTACTTC.

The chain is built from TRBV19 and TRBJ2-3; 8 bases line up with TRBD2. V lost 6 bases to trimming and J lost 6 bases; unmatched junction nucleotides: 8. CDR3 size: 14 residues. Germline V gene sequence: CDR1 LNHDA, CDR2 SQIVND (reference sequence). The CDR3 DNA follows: TGTGCCAGTAGGGAAGCGGGAGCGGGTGATACGCAGTATTTT. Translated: CASREAGAGDTQYF.

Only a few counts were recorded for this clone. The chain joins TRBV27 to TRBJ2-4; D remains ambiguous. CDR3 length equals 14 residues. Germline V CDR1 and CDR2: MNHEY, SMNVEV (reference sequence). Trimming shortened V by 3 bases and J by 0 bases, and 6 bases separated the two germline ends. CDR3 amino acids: CASSFGVAKNIQYF. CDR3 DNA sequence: TGTGCCAGCAGTTTCGGAGTAGCCAAAAACATTCAGTACTTC.

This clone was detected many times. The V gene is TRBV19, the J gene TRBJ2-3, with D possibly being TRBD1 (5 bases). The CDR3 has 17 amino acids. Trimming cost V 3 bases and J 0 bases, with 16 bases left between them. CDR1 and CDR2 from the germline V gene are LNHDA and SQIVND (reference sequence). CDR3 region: CASSIGWTKRSTDTQYF. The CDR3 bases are TGTGCCAGTAGTATTGGGTGGACAAAAAGAAGCACAGATACGCAGTATTTT.